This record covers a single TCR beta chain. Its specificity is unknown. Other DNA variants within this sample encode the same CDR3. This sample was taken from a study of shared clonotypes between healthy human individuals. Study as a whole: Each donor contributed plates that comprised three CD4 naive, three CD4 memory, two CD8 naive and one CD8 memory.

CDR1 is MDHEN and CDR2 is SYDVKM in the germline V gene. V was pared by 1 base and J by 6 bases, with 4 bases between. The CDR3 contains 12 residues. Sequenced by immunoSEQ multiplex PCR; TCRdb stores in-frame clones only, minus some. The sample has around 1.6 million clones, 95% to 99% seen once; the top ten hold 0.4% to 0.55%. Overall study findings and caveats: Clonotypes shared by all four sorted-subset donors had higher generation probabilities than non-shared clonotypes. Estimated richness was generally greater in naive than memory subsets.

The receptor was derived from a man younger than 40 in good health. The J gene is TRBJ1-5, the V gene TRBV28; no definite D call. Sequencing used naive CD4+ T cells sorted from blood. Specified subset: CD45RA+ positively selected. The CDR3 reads CASSLLRQPQHF. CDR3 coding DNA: TGTGCCAGCAGTTTATTGCGTCAGCCCCAGCATTTT.